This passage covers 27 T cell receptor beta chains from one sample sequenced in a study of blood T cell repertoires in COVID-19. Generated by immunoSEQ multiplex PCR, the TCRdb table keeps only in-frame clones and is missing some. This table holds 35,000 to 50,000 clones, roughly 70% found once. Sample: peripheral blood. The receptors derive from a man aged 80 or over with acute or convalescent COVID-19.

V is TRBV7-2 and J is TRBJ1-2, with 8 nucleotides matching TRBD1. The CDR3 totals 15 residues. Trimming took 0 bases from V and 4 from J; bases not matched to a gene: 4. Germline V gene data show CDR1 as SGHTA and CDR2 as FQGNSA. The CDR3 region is CASSLAQGAGYGYTF. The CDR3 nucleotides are TGTGCCAGCAGCTTAGCGCAGGGGGCAGGCTATGGCTACACCTTC. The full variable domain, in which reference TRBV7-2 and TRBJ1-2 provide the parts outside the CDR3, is GAGVSQSPSNKVTEKGKDVELRCDPISGHTALYWYRQSLGQGLEFLIYFQGNSAPDKSGLPSDRFSAERTGGSVSTLTIQRTQQEDSAVYLCASSLAQGAGYGYTFGSGTRLTVV.

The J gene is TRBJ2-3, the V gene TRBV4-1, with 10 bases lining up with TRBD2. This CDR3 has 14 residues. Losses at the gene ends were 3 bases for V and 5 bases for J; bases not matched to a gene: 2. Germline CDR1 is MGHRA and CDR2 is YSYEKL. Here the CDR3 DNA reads TGCGCCAGCAGCCAGGGACTAGCGTTAGATACGCAGTATTTT. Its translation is CASSQGLALDTQYF.

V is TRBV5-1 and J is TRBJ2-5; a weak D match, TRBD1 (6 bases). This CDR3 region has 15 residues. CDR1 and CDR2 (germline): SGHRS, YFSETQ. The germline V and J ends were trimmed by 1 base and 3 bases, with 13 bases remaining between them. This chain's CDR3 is CASSLKGGGEETQYF. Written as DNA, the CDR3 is TGCGCCAGCAGCTTGAAAGGGGGTGGAGAAGAGACCCAGTACTTC.

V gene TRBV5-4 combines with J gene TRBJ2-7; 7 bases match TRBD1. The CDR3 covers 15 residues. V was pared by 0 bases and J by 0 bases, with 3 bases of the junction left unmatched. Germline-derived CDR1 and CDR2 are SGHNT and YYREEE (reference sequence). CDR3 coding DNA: TGTGCCAGCAGCTTGGAGTCAGGGGGCTCCTACGAGCAGTACTTC. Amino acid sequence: CASSLESGGSYEQYF.

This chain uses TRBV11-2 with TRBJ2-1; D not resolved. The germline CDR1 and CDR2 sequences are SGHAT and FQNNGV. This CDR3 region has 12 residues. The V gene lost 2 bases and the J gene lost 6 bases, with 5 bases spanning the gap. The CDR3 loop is CASSLYSNEQFF. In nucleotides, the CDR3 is TGTGCCAGCAGCTTATACAGCAATGAGCAGTTCTTC.

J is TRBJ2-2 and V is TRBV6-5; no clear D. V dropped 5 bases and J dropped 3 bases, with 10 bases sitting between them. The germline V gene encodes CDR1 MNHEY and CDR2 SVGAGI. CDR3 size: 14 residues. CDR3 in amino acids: CASSPPGDTGELFF. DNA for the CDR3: TGTGCCAGCAGTCCACCCGGAGACACCGGGGAGCTGTTTTTT.

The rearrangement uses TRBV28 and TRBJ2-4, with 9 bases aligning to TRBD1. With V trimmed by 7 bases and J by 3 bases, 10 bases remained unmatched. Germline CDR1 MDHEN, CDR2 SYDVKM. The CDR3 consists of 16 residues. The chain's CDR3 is CASNRPGQGNKNIQYF. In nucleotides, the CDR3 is TGTGCCAGCAACCGTCCGGGACAGGGTAACAAAAACATTCAGTACTTC.

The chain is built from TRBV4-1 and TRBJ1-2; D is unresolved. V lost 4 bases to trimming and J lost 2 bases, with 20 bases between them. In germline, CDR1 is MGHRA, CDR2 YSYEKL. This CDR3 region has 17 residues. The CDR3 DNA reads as TGCGCCAGCAGCCTCCGTACGGCCCTTGAGGGAAACTATGGCTACACCTTC. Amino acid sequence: CASSLRTALEGNYGYTF.

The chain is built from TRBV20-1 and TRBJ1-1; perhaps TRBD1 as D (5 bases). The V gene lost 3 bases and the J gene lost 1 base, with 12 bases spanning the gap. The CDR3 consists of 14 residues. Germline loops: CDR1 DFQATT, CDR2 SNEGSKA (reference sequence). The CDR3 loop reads CSASPGHANTEAFF. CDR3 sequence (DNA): TGCAGTGCTAGTCCTGGACACGCGAACACTGAAGCTTTCTTT.

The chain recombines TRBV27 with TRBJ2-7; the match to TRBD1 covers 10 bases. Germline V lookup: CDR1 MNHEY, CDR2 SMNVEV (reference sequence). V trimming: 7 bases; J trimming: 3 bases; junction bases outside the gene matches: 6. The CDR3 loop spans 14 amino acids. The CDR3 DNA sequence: TGTGCCAGCACCTCCGGGACAGGGGTCTACGAGCAGTACTTC. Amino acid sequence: CASTSGTGVYEQYF.

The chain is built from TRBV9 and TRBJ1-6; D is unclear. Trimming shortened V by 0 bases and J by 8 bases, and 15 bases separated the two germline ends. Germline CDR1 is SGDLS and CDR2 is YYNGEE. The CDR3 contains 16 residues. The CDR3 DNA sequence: TGTGCCAGCAGCGTAGAACCGAGCCCATCTTATTCACCCCTCCACTTT. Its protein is CASSVEPSPSYSPLHF.

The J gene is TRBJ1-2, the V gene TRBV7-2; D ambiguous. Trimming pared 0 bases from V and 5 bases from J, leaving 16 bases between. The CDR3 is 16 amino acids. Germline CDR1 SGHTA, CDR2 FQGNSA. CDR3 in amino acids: CASSLAPLSSLYGYTF. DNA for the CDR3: TGTGCCAGCAGCTTAGCGCCTTTAAGTAGCCTATATGGCTACACCTTC.

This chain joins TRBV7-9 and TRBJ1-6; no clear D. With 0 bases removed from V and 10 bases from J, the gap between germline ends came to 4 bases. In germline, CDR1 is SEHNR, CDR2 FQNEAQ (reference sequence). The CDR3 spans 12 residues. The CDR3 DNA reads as TGTGCCAGCAGCTTAGCTCAATCACCCCTCCACTTT. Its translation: CASSLAQSPLHF.

This CDR3 is CASSQSTGANYGYTF. The CDR3 bases are TGTGCCAGCAGCCAATCGACAGGGGCGAACTATGGCTACACCTTC. The rearrangement joins TRBV7-2 to TRBJ1-2; 8 bases fit TRBD1. CDR3 length: 15 amino acids. The J segment lost 2 bases and the V segment lost 5 bases, leaving 7 bases of the junction unmatched. Germline V gene data show CDR1 as SGHTA and CDR2 as FQGNSA.

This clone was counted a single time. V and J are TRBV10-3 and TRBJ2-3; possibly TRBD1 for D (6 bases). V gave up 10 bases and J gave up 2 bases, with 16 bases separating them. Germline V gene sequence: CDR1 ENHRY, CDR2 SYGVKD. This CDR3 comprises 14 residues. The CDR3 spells CASQQGLPTDTQYF. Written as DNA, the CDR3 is TGTGCCAGCCAACAGGGCCTTCCCACAGATACGCAGTATTTT.

The CDR3 region is CASSLKQGVSFTGELFF. In nucleotides, the CDR3 is TGCGCCAGCAGCTTGAAACAGGGGGTTTCATTCACCGGGGAGCTGTTTTTT. This chain joins TRBV5-1 and TRBJ2-2; the match to TRBD1 covers 8 bases. Germline V lookup: CDR1 SGHRS, CDR2 YFSETQ. This CDR3 is built from 17 residues. V shed 1 base and J 4 bases; nucleotides not matched to a gene: 9.

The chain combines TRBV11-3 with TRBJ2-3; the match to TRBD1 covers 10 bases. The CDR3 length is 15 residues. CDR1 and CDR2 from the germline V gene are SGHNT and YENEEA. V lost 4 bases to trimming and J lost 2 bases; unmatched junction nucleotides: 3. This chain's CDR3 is CASSSGTGDTDTQYF. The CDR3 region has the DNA TGTGCCAGCAGCTCCGGGACAGGGGACACAGATACGCAGTATTTT. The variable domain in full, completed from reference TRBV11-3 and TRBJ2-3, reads EAGVVQSPRYKIIEKKQPVAFWCNPISGHNTLYWYLQNLGQGPELLIRYENEEAVDDSQLPKDRFSAERLKGVDSTLKIQPAELGDSAVYLCASSSGTGDTDTQYFGPGTRLTVL.

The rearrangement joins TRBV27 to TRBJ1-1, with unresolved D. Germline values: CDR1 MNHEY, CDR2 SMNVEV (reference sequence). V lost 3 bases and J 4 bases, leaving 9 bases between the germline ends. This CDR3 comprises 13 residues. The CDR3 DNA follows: TGTGCCAGCAGTTTTTGGGGAGGCACTGAAGCTTTCTTT. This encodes CASSFWGGTEAFF.

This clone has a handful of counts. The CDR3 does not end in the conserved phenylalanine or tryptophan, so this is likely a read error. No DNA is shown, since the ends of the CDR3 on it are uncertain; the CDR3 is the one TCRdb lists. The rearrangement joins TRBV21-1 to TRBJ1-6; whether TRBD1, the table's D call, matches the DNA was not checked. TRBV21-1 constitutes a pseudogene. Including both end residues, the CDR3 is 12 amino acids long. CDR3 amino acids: CASSKVIGQGLR.

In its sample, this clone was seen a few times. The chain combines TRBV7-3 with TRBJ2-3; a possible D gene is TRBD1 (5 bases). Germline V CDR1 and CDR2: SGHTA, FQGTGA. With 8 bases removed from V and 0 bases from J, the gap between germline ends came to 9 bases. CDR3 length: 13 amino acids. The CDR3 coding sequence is TGTGCCAGCGGGGCAACTAGCACAGATACGCAGTATTTT. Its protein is CASGATSTDTQYF.

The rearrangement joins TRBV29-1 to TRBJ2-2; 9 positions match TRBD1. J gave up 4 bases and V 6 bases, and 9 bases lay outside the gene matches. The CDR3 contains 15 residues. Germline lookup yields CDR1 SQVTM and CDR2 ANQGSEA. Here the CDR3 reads CSVETGGWGTGELFF. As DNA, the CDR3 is TGCAGCGTGGAAACAGGGGGCTGGGGCACCGGGGAGCTGTTTTTT.

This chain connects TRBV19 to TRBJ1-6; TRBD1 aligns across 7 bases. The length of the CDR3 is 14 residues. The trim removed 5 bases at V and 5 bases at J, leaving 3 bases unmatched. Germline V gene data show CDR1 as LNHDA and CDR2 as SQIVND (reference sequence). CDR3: CASSQGGDNSPLHF. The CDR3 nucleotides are TGTGCCAGTAGTCAAGGGGGCGATAATTCACCCCTCCACTTT. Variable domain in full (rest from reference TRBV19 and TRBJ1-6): DGGITQSPKYLFRKEGQNVTLSCEQNLNHDAMYWYRQDPGQGLRLIYYSQIVNDFQKGDIAEGYSVSREKKESFPLTVTSAQKNPTAFYLCASSQGGDNSPLHFGNGTRLTVT.

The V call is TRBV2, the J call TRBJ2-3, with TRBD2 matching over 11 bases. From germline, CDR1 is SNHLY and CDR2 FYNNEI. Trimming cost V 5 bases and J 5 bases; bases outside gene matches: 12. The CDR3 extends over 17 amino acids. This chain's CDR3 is CASSRLNLAGGRDTQYF. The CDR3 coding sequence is TGTGCCAGCAGTCGCTTAAATTTAGCGGGGGGGAGAGATACGCAGTATTTT.

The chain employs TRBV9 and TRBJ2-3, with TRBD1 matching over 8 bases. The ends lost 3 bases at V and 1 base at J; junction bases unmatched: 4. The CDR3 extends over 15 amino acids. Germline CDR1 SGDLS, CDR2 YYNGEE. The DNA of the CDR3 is TGTGCCAGCAGCGGGACAGGGTTGGGCACAGATACGCAGTATTTT. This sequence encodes CASSGTGLGTDTQYF.

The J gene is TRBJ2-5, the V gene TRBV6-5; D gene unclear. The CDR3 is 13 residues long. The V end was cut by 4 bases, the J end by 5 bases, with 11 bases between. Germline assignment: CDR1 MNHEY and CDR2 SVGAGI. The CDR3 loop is CASSSRSRETQYF. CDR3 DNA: TGTGCCAGCAGTTCTCGGAGTCGGGAGACCCAGTACTTC.

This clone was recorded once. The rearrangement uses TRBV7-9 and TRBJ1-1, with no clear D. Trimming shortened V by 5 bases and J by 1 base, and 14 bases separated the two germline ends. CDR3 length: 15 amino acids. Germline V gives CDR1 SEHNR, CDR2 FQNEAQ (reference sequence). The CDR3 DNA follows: TGTGCCAGCAGCCCTACTGACTCACGGAACACTGAAGCTTTCTTT. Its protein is CASSPTDSRNTEAFF.

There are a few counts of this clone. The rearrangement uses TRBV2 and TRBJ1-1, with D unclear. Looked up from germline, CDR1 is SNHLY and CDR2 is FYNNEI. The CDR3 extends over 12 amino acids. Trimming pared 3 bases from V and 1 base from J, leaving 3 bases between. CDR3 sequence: CASSDSNTEAFF. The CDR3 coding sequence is TGTGCCAGCAGTGACTCGAACACTGAAGCTTTCTTT.